These 8 T cell receptor beta chains originate from one sample sequenced in a study of cytotoxic CD8 clonotypes in ibrutinib-treated CLL. Data came from immunoSEQ multiplex PCR; TCRdb stores just in-frame clones and leaves some out. This sample carries around 140,000 clones, around 84% of them seen once, and the ten largest clones take 6% to 9.5%. Material: PBMCs, obtained after 36 months of ibrutinib treatment. The receptors were sampled from a human donor with chronic lymphocytic leukemia.

There are a few counts of this clone. The gene calls are TRBV30 and TRBJ2-5; either TRBD1 or TRBD2 may fit D (5 bases each). The germline V and J ends were trimmed by 6 bases and 2 bases, with 16 bases remaining between them. CDR1 is GTSNPN and CDR2 is SVGIG in the germline V gene (reference sequence). There are 14 residues in the CDR3. The chain's CDR3 is CACTRGWSQETQYF. CDR3 bases: TGTGCCTGTACGAGGGGCTGGAGTCAAGAGACCCAGTACTTC.

This clone has just one count. This chain uses TRBV13 with TRBJ2-2; the D is unclear. The V end was cut by 6 bases, the J end by 5 bases, with 28 bases between. This CDR3 has 19 residues. Germline V gives CDR1 PRHDT, CDR2 FYEKMQ (reference sequence). CDR3 loop: CASSPVGQIPLLMTGELFF. DNA of the CDR3: TGTGCCAGCAGTCCAGTCGGGCAGATTCCCCTTTTGATGACCGGGGAGCTGTTTTTT. The entire variable domain, with the rest obtained from reference TRBV13 and TRBJ2-2, is as follows: AAGVIQSPRHLIKEKRETATLKCYPIPRHDTVYWYQQGPGQDPQFLISFYEKMQSDKGSIPDRFSAQQFSDYHSELNMSSLELGDSALYFCASSPVGQIPLLMTGELFFGEGSRLTVL.

Written as DNA, the CDR3 is TGCGCCAGCAGCCAAGCAGGAGGGGGCAGCTATGGCTACACCTTC. Translating gives CASSQAGGGSYGYTF. This chain uses TRBV4-1 with TRBJ1-2, with TRBD1 identical over 7 bases. The V and J ends lost 1 base and 4 bases, in that order; junction bases with no gene match: 6. Germline values: CDR1 MGHRA, CDR2 YSYEKL. The CDR3 contains 15 residues.

The J gene is TRBJ1-3, the V gene TRBV27; D is uncertain. In germline, CDR1 is MNHEY, CDR2 SMNVEV (reference sequence). Between the trimmed V and J ends, which lost 5 bases and 2 bases, there was a span of 7 bases. CDR3 length equals 13 residues. The CDR3 spells CASSLVPGNTIYF. In nucleotides, the CDR3 is TGTGCCAGCAGTCTGGTGCCTGGAAACACCATATATTTT.

The rearrangement uses TRBV10-1 and TRBJ1-1; 8 nucleotides align to TRBD1. This CDR3 contains 14 residues. The trim removed 5 bases at V and 4 bases at J, leaving 6 bases unmatched. The germline V gene has CDR1 WNHNN and CDR2 SYGVQD (reference sequence). Written as DNA, the CDR3 is TGCGCCAGCAGTTCTTACAGGGGGTTCACTGAAGCTTTCTTT. Translation: CASSSYRGFTEAFF.

The chain carries TRBV28 and TRBJ2-2, with D perhaps matching TRBD1 (5 bases). This CDR3 spans 16 amino acids. Germline CDR1 reads MDHEN; CDR2 reads SYDVKM. Trimming removed 2 bases from V and 4 bases from J, with 14 bases in between. The CDR3 here is CASSLIRVLGTGELFF. The CDR3 bases are TGTGCCAGCAGTTTAATCAGGGTTTTAGGCACCGGGGAGCTGTTTTTT.

The chain joins TRBV11-1 to TRBJ1-6; 7 nucleotides match TRBD1. This CDR3 has 16 amino acids. Germline V gene lookup returns CDR1 SGHAT and CDR2 FQDESV (reference sequence). Trimming removed 2 bases from V and 4 bases from J; junction bases left unmatched: 5. The DNA of the CDR3 is TGTGCCAGCAGCTTACCGACAGGGCGATATAATTCACCCCTCCACTTT. This gives the protein CASSLPTGRYNSPLHF.

The chain employs TRBV12-5 and TRBJ2-7; the D call may be TRBD1 or TRBD2 (5 bases each). The CDR3 consists of 17 residues. Germline V gives CDR1 LGHNT, CDR2 FRNRAP. V was shortened by 0 bases and J by 1 base, with 16 bases between the two germline ends. CDR3 region: CASGLVLGTILSYEQYF. In DNA form, the CDR3 reads TGTGCTAGTGGTTTGGTGCTAGGGACCATCCTATCCTACGAGCAGTACTTC.